The 14 T cell receptor beta chains presented below share a single source sample, sequenced in a study of CD8 T cells in ankylosing spondylitis (dated by TCRdb to 2016 to 2017). Receptors were amplified or captured by 5' RACE. Instrument used: Illumina HiSeq 2500. The public reads were reanalyzed by TCRdb: fastp trimming at Q25, MiXCR alignment, in-frame beta chains only. Rows matching on CDR3 protein sequence are summarized as one entry with the most common DNA and genes. Recorded for this sample are around 150,000 distinct CDR3 sequences; 6% to 8.5% of them occurred a single time. The top ten constitute under 15% of the sample. Material for sequencing was blood, either unsorted or a sorted T cell fraction (not recorded which). Every receptor here comes from a female donor with ankylosing spondylitis or in good health (not recorded which).

This clonotype was recorded at least ten times. The CDR3 nucleotides are TGTGCCACTTGGACAGGCAACTATAATTCACCCCTCCACTTT. The encoded protein is CATWTGNYNSPLHF. The J gene is TRBJ1-6, the V gene TRBV10-3; 7 bases fit TRBD1. The CDR3 totals 14 residues. J was trimmed by 3 bases and V by 10 bases; bases with no gene match: 6. Germline lookup yields CDR1 ENHRY and CDR2 SYGVKD.

This clonotype was observed many times. The rearrangement joins TRBV5-1 to TRBJ2-2; D remains unclear. The V and J ends lost 4 bases and 1 base respectively, with 11 bases between them. The V gene's germline CDR1 is SGHRS and CDR2 YFSETQ. The CDR3 length is 15 residues. Here the CDR3 DNA reads TGCGCCAGCAGCGTCCCTACCGAGAACACCGGGGAGCTGTTTTTT. This translates into CASSVPTENTGELFF.

This clonotype was seen more than once but under ten times. The V and J genes are TRBV7-2 and TRBJ2-3, with a weak D call TRBD2 (6 bases). Trimming cost V 2 bases and J 1 base, with 10 bases left between them. Per the germline V gene, CDR1 is SGHTA and CDR2 is FQGNSA. The CDR3 runs 15 residues. Written as DNA, the CDR3 is TGTGCCAGCAGCTTACGGGTAGCGGGCACAGATACGCAGTATTTT. Protein product: CASSLRVAGTDTQYF.

Of note for this clonotype: With a much larger clone just one base away, this may be a read error. The rearrangement links TRBV25-1 to TRBJ1-1, with 7 bases that match TRBD1. Germline-derived CDR1 and CDR2 are MGHDK and SYGVNS. Trimming at V came to 6 bases and at J to 0 bases, leaving 4 bases not matched to a gene. There are 14 residues in the CDR3. The CDR3 loop is CASRSQGVNTEAFF. The CDR3 bases are TGTGCCAGCAGGTCGCAGGGGGTGAACACTGAAGCTTTCTTT.

Many counts were recorded for this clonotype. V usage is TRBV12-3 or TRBV12-4 and J usage is TRBJ2-2; D gene unclear. CDR3 length: 13 residues. V was clipped by 2 bases and J by 7 bases, with 8 bases between them. The CDR3 DNA follows: TGTGCCAGCAGTTTAAGGAGTGGCGGGGAGCTGTTTTTT. Translation gives CASSLRSGGELFF.

This clonotype came up many times. The rearrangement links TRBV20-1 to TRBJ1-1; D remains ambiguous. This CDR3 region has 13 residues. In germline, CDR1 is DFQATT, CDR2 SNEGSKA (reference sequence). Trimming took off 2 bases at V and 0 bases at J, with 7 bases between the two ends. As DNA, the CDR3 is TGCAGTGCTAGACTGAACTTGAACACTGAAGCTTTCTTT. This translates into CSARLNLNTEAFF.

This clonotype showed up many times. This chain joins TRBV28 and TRBJ2-3, with TRBD1 matching over 8 bases. The CDR3 contains 15 residues. Trimming at V came to 5 bases and at J to 6 bases, leaving 10 bases not matched to a gene. Germline assignment: CDR1 MDHEN and CDR2 SYDVKM. The DNA of the CDR3 is TGTGCCAGCAGTCTGGTGGGGCGACAGGGGGATACGCAGTATTTT. It translates to CASSLVGRQGDTQYF.

This clonotype was picked up many times. V is TRBV6-1 and J is TRBJ2-5, with a possible D match to TRBD1 (6 bases). The CDR3 spans 14 residues. Per the germline V gene, CDR1 is MNHNS and CDR2 is SASEGT. The V and J ends lost 4 bases and 5 bases respectively, with 14 bases between them. The CDR3 nucleotides read TGTGCCAGCAGTGCGGGACACCAAGGGGAGACCCAGTACTTC. Translated, it gives CASSAGHQGETQYF.

This clonotype appeared many times. The rearrangement joins TRBV20-1 to TRBJ1-1; the D gene is possibly TRBD1 (6 bases). The ends were cut back, 6 bases at V and 7 bases at J, with 18 bases in the middle. The germline V gene has CDR1 DFQATT and CDR2 SNEGSKA (reference sequence). The CDR3 runs to 13 residues. This CDR3 reads CSAVTGGRGEAFF. The CDR3 DNA is TGCAGTGCCGTGACAGGAGGCAGGGGTGAAGCTTTCTTT.

This clonotype has a count of ten or more. The chain couples TRBV12-3 or TRBV12-4 to TRBJ2-7, with D tentatively TRBD1 or TRBD2 (5 bases each). CDR3 length: 13 amino acids. Trimming shortened V by 5 bases and J by 2 bases, and 10 bases separated the two germline ends. CDR3 in DNA: TGTGCCAGCAGTGACCGGGACGCCTACGAGCAGTACTTC. Its protein product is CASSDRDAYEQYF.

This clonotype was seen at least ten times. This chain links TRBV27 with TRBJ2-5; 12 bases line up with TRBD2. The CDR3 has 17 amino acids. V lost 5 bases to trimming and J lost 3 bases; unmatched junction nucleotides: 10. Per germline, CDR1 MNHEY and CDR2 SMNVEV (reference sequence). The CDR3 protein is CASSLRWTSGVKETQYF. The CDR3 coding sequence is TGTGCCAGCAGTCTCCGATGGACTAGCGGGGTGAAAGAGACCCAGTACTTC.

This clonotype was observed at least ten times. The chain has TRBV3-1 and TRBJ2-1; possibly TRBD1 or TRBD2 for D (5 bases each). This CDR3 region has 16 residues. CDR1 and CDR2 from the germline V gene are LGHDT and YNNKEL (reference sequence). The V and J ends lost 3 bases and 5 bases respectively, with 17 bases between them. The CDR3 sequence: CASSQAKDPGHNEQFF. CDR3 bases: TGTGCCAGCAGCCAGGCGAAGGACCCGGGGCACAATGAGCAGTTCTTC.

This clonotype has a count of ten or more. V is TRBV7-2 and J is TRBJ2-5; possible D gene TRBD1, 6 bases. V was clipped by 4 bases and J by 4 bases, with 13 bases between them. The CDR3 totals 14 residues. Looked up from germline, CDR1 is SGHTA and CDR2 is FQGNSA. CDR3 bases: TGTGCCAGCAGCTCCACTCAGGGGCGAGAGACCCAGTACTTC. Protein sequence: CASSSTQGRETQYF. Combining the CDR3 with reference TRBV7-2 and TRBJ2-5 gives the whole variable domain GAGVSQSPSNKVTEKGKDVELRCDPISGHTALYWYRQSLGQGLEFLIYFQGNSAPDKSGLPSDRFSAERTGGSVSTLTIQRTQQEDSAVYLCASSSTQGRETQYFGPGTRLLVL.

This clonotype was seen a few times. The chain links TRBV4-3 to TRBJ2-3; TRBD2 agrees at 7 bases. This CDR3 region has 20 residues. Germline values: CDR1 LGHNA, CDR2 YSLEER. With 0 bases clipped from V and 4 bases from J, the junction kept 19 bases outside the gene matches. CDR3 in amino acids: CASSQDQGGGTHWKADTQYF. The CDR3 DNA follows: TGCGCCAGCAGCCAAGATCAAGGCGGGGGTACCCATTGGAAGGCAGATACGCAGTATTTT.